The T cell receptor beta chain described here comes from a study of Ad26.COV2.S vaccination and SARS-CoV-2 variants. Study in general: In the study, Ad26.COV2.S was injected intramuscularly once, or twice 56 days apart.

Regarding this clone: The antigen remains undetermined.

Study-level points and caveats: Breadth and depth estimates from TCRs may understate total T cell responses. Similar non-spike TCR breadth was seen in vaccine and placebo recipients.

This CDR3 has 12 residues. V shed 6 bases and J shed 5 bases, with 10 bases lying between them. TCRdb's copy holds only in-frame clones and misses some; the assay was immunoSEQ multiplex PCR. The table includes over 250,000 clones, more than 75% detected once. The treatment here: around 19 received Ad26.COV2.S at low or high dose, single or two shots; roughly 5 received placebo; per-sample allocation not given. Day 63 after the first vaccine or placebo injection was the time point for sampling. Built on an Ad26 vector, the vaccine expressed Wuhan-strain SARS-CoV-2 spike. The receptor's source is a person between 18 and 65 years old who received the Ad26.COV2.S COVID-19 vaccine or a placebo. The chain recombines TRBV12-3 or TRBV12-4 with TRBJ1-2; D is unresolved. The sequenced sample was peripheral blood, obtained in a trial of Ad26.COV2.S vaccine versus placebo. This CDR3 is CASRTGFYGYTF. In nucleotides, the CDR3 is TGTGCCAGCAGGACCGGCTTTTATGGCTACACCTTC.